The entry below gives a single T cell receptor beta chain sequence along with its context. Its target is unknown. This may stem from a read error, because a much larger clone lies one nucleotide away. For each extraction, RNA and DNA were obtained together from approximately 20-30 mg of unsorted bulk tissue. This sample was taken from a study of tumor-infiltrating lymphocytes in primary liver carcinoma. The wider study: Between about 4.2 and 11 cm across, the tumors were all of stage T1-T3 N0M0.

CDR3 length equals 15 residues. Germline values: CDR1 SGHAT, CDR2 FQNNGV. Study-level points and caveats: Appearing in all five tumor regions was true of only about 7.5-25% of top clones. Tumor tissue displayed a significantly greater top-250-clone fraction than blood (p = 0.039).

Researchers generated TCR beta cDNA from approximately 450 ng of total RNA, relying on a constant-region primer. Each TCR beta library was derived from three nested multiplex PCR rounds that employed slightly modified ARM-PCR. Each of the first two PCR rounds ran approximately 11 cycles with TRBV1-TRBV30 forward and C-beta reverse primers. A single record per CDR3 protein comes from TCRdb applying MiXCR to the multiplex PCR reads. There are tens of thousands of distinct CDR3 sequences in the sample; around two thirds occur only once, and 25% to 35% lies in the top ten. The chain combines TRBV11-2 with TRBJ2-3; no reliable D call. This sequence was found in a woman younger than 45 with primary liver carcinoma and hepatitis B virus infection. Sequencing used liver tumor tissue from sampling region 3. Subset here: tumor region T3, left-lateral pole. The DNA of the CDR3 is TGTGCCAGCAACTTAGTAAGCCGCAGCACAGATACGCAGTATTTT. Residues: CASNLVSRSTDTQYF.